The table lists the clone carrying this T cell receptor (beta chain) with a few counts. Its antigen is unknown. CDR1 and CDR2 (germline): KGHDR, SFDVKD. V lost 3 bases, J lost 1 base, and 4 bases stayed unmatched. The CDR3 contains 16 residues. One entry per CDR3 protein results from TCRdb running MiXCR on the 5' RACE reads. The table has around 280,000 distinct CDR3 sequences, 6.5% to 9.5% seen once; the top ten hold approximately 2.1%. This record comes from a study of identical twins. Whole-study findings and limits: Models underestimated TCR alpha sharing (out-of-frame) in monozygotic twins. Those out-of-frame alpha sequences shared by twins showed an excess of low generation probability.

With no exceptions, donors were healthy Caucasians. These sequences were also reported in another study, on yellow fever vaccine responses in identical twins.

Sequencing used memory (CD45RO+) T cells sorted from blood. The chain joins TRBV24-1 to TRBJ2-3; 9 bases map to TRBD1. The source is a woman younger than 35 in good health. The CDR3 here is CATSDAQGAGTDTQYF. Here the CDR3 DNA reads TGTGCCACCAGTGATGCACAGGGGGCCGGCACAGATACGCAGTATTTT.